Listed here are 17 T cell receptor beta chains from one sample, sequenced in a study of T-cell memory formation after mild COVID-19 (TCRdb year 2021). The library was built by means of 5' RACE. TCRdb names Illumina NovaSeq 6000 as the instrument used. TCRdb trimmed the raw reads at Q25, called clones with MiXCR and kept productive beta chains. Duplicate CDR3 protein sequences are folded into a single record with the most common DNA and genes. In this sample the table shows 380,000 or so distinct CDR3 sequences, over 13% of which occur a single time. The ten largest account for 22% of the sample. Sequenced sample: PBMCs or a T cell subset sorted from them (not recorded which). The receptors derive from a man aged 18 to 29 who had mild COVID-19 (a few samples of this study predate the infection). The sample titles of this study are shuffled in the database, so cell type and time point are left out; the donor was told from shared clones.

This clonotype has at least ten counts. This chain joins TRBV27 and TRBJ2-7, with D unresolved. This CDR3 is 11 amino acids long. CDR1 and CDR2 from the germline V gene are MNHEY and SMNVEV (reference sequence). Trimming took 5 bases from V and 9 from J, leaving 11 bases between them. The CDR3, as DNA: TGTGCCAGCAGTGCCGGTTTCGTGCAGTACTTC. Amino acid sequence: CASSAGFVQYF.

This clonotype was found many times. The V call is TRBV28, the J call TRBJ1-3, with D tentatively TRBD1 (5 bases). Germline V CDR1 and CDR2: MDHEN, SYDVKM. The V end was cut by 7 bases, the J end by 0 bases, with 16 bases between. This CDR3 spans 16 amino acids. CDR3 coding DNA: TGTGCCAGCACCTCGTTGGGGCCTCTCTCTGGAAACACCATATATTTT. This translates into CASTSLGPLSGNTIYF.

This clonotype has more than one count but fewer than ten. V is TRBV9 and J is TRBJ1-2; 7 nucleotides match TRBD1. The CDR3 has 15 residues. The germline gives CDR1 SGDLS, CDR2 YYNGEE. J was trimmed by 5 bases and V by 2 bases; bases with no gene match: 9. The CDR3 sequence: CASSVLGQAMYGYTF. The CDR3 DNA follows: TGTGCCAGCAGCGTCCTTGGACAGGCAATGTATGGCTACACCTTC.

This clonotype was recorded a few times. The chain joins TRBV6-5 to TRBJ1-4, with 8 bases identical to TRBD1. J gave up 7 bases and V 6 bases, and 7 bases lay outside the gene matches. This CDR3 has 14 residues. CDR1 is MNHEY and CDR2 is SVGAGI in the germline V gene. In DNA, the CDR3 is TGTGCCAGCAGACGACAGGGGAGGGCTGAAAAACTGTTTTTT. Encoded protein: CASRRQGRAEKLFF.

CDR3 amino acids: CSARDRGRSTEAFF. The DNA for the CDR3 is TGCAGTGCTAGAGACAGGGGAAGGAGCACTGAAGCTTTCTTT. The chain couples TRBV20-1 to TRBJ1-1, with a weak D call TRBD1 (6 bases). This CDR3 contains 14 residues. V lost 0 bases, J lost 4 bases, and 12 bases lay in between. Germline V gives CDR1 DFQATT, CDR2 SNEGSKA (reference sequence).

V and J are TRBV9 and TRBJ2-2; D possibly matches TRBD1 or TRBD2 (5 bases each). Between the trimmed V and J ends, which lost 6 bases and 2 bases, there was a span of 11 bases. Germline lookup yields CDR1 SGDLS and CDR2 YYNGEE. The length of the CDR3 is 14 residues. The CDR3 reads CASNRDGNTGELFF. Written as DNA, the CDR3 is TGTGCCAGCAACCGGGACGGAAACACCGGGGAGCTGTTTTTT.

This clonotype was observed at least ten times. This chain joins TRBV11-3 and TRBJ2-3, with D possibly TRBD2 on 5 matching bases. Germline lookup yields CDR1 SGHNT and CDR2 YENEEA. The CDR3 runs to 12 residues. The V and J ends lost 4 bases and 6 bases respectively, with 8 bases between them. The CDR3 here is CASSYRGDTQYF. CDR3 nucleotides: TGTGCCAGCAGCTACCGCGGGGATACGCAGTATTTT.

This clonotype has more than one count but fewer than ten. This rearrangement joins TRBV10-3 to TRBJ1-1; D is ambiguous. Trimming pared 0 bases from V and 3 bases from J, leaving 5 bases between. Germline CDR1 and CDR2: ENHRY and SYGVKD. The CDR3 is made up of 13 amino acids. This chain's CDR3 is CAISESVDTEAFF. DNA for the CDR3: TGTGCCATCAGTGAGTCGGTGGACACTGAAGCTTTCTTT.

This clonotype showed up just a few times. V usage is TRBV27 and J usage is TRBJ1-3, with D maybe TRBD1 (5 bases). The ends were cut back, 5 bases at V and 3 bases at J, with 11 bases in the middle. This CDR3 is 14 amino acids long. Germline V gene data show CDR1 as MNHEY and CDR2 as SMNVEV (reference sequence). The CDR3 coding sequence is TGTGCCAGCAGTAGGGGTATCGTTGGAAACACCATATATTTT. Its translation: CASSRGIVGNTIYF.

This clonotype was seen more than once but under ten times. V usage is TRBV7-3 and J usage is TRBJ2-5; D ambiguous. Germline CDR1 SGHTA, CDR2 FQGTGA. The CDR3 totals 16 residues. V lost 5 bases, J lost 1 base, and 17 bases lay in between. Here the CDR3 DNA reads TGTGCCAGCAGCCCGCGCGTAGGCGGAACCCAAGAGACCCAGTACTTC. Amino acids: CASSPRVGGTQETQYF. The complete variable domain, with remaining parts taken from reference TRBV7-3 and TRBJ2-5, reads GAGVSQTPSNKVTEKGKYVELRCDPISGHTALYWYRQSLGQGPEFLIYFQGTGAADDSGLPNDRFFAVRPEGSVSTLKIQRTERGDSAVYLCASSPRVGGTQETQYFGPGTRLLVL.

The V and J genes are TRBV6-1 and TRBJ2-1; 8 bases agree with TRBD1. CDR1 and CDR2 (germline): MNHNS, SASEGT. V was clipped by 10 bases and J by 7 bases; unmatched bases: 12. CDR3 length: 14 amino acids. CDR3 coding DNA: TGTGCCACTCTATGGACAGGGCTGATGAATGAGCAGTTCTTC. Protein product: CATLWTGLMNEQFF.

This clonotype was found a few times. The V and J genes are TRBV11-3 and TRBJ2-5, with TRBD1 identical over 8 bases. There are 13 residues in the CDR3. Germline assignment: CDR1 SGHNT and CDR2 YENEEA. Trimming cost V 5 bases and J 4 bases; bases outside gene matches: 3. The CDR3 here is CASSRTGRETQYF. In nucleotides, the CDR3 is TGTGCCAGCAGCCGGACAGGGAGAGAGACCCAGTACTTC.

The chain recombines TRBV4-1 with TRBJ2-1; D not certain. CDR1 MGHRA and CDR2 YSYEKL come from the germline V gene. Trimming cost V 0 bases and J 4 bases, with 16 bases left between them. This CDR3 is built from 17 residues. The CDR3 DNA reads as TGCGCCAGCAGCCAAGATCGTGGCAGCACCCTATACAATGAGCAGTTCTTC. This translates into CASSQDRGSTLYNEQFF.

The J gene is TRBJ2-5, the V gene TRBV6-2 or TRBV6-3; TRBD1 is a possible D gene (5 bases). The CDR3 contains 14 residues. V was cut by 4 bases and J by 7 bases, with 16 bases left in between. The germline V gene has CDR1 MNHEY and CDR2 SVGEGT. The CDR3 sequence is CASSFSRVVRTQYF. The CDR3 nucleotides are TGTGCCAGCAGTTTCTCCAGGGTGGTCAGGACCCAGTACTTC.

This clonotype was seen a few times. The chain links TRBV9 to TRBJ1-5; D uncertain. V was cut by 3 bases and J by 11 bases, with 15 bases left in between. Germline CDR1 and CDR2: SGDLS and YYNGEE. The CDR3 spans 13 residues. CDR3 sequence (DNA): TGTGCCAGCAGCGCCAGTCCCCGATCGTCCCAGCATTTT. The encoded protein is CASSASPRSSQHF. Full variable domain (rest looked up from reference TRBV9 and TRBJ1-5): DSGVTQTPKHLITATGQRVTLRCSPRSGDLSVYWYQQSLDQGLQFLIQYYNGEERAKGNILERFSAQQFPDLHSELNLSSLELGDSALYFCASSASPRSSQHFGDGTRLSIL.

The chain is built from TRBV25-1 and TRBJ2-3, with 8 bases lining up with TRBD1. Germline V gene sequence: CDR1 MGHDK, CDR2 SYGVNS. This CDR3 contains 16 residues. With V trimmed by 4 bases and J by 1 base, 7 bases remained unmatched. CDR3 DNA: TGTGCCAGCAGTGGTACAGGGGGTACGGGCACAGATACGCAGTATTTT. Its protein product is CASSGTGGTGTDTQYF.

This clonotype came up a few times. The chain recombines TRBV6-6 with TRBJ2-7; D possibly uses TRBD1 or TRBD2 (6 bases each). Trimming removed 2 bases at V and 1 base at J, with 9 bases between. This CDR3 region has 14 residues. Germline CDR1 reads MNHNY; CDR2 reads SVGAGI (reference sequence). This CDR3 is CASSYGGGSYEQYF. The CDR3 DNA reads as TGTGCCAGCAGTTACGGAGGGGGATCCTACGAGCAGTACTTC.